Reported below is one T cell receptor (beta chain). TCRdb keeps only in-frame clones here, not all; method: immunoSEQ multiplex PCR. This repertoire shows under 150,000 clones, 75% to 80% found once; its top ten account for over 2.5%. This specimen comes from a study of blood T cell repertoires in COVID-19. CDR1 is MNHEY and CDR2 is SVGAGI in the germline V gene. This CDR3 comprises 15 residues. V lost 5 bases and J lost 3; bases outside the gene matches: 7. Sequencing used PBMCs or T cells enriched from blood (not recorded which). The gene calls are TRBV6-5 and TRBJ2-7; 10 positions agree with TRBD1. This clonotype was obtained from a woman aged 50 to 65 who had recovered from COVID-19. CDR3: CASSLSGTGVYEQYF. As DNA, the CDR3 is TGTGCCAGCAGTCTTTCCGGGACAGGGGTCTACGAGCAGTACTTC.